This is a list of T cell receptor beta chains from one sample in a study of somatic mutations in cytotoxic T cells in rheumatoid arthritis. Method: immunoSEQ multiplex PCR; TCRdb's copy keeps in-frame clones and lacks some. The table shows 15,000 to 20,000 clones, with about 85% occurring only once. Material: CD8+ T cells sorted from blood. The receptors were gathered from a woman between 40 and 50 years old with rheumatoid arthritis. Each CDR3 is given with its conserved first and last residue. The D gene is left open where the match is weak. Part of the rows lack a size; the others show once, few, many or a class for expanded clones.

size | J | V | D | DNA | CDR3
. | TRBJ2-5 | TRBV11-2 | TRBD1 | TGTGCCAGCAGGCAAACAGGGGGAAGGCAAGAGACCCAGTACTTC | CASRQTGGRQETQYF
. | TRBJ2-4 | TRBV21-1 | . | TGTGCCAGCTCCCGGGGGTTAGCCAAAAACATTCAGTACTTC | CASSRGLAKNIQYF
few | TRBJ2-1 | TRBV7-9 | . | TGTGCCAGCAGTGTCGGAGGGCGGGAGCAGTTCTTC | CASSVGGREQFF
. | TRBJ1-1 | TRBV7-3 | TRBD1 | TGTGCCAGCAGTCCGAGGGACAGTGACACTGAAGCTTTCTTT | CASSPRDSDTEAFF
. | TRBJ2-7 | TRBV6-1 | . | TGTGCCAGCAGTGAGGGGACTGGGACCTACGAGCAGTACTTC | CASSEGTGTYEQYF
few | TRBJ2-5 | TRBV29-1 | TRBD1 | TGCAGCGTTGTGACAGGGTACAGATGGGAGACCCAGTACTTC | CSVVTGYRWETQYF
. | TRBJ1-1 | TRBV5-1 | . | TGCGCCAGCAGCTCTGGGAGGGGCGCGGAGACTGAAGCTTTCTTT | CASSSGRGAETEAFF
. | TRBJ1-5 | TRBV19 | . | TGTGCCAGTAGTATAGACACCAGACAACAGGGTCAGCCCCAGCATTTT | CASSIDTRQQGQPQHF
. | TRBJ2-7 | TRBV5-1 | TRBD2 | TGCGCCAGCAGCACCTCTAGCGGGAGGGCCAGATGGGAGCAGTACTTC | CASSTSSGRARWEQYF
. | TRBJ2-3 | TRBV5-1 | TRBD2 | TGCGCCAGCACGACTAGCGGCGGCACAGATACGCAGTATTTT | CASTTSGGTDTQYF
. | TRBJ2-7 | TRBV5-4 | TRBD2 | TGTGCCAGCAGCCTGGGACTAGCGGGAGAAGGATCCTACGAGCAGTACTTC | CASSLGLAGEGSYEQYF
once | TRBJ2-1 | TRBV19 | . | TGTGCCAGTAGAGAGGTGGGGAGCTCCTACAATGAGCAGTTCTTC | CASREVGSSYNEQFF
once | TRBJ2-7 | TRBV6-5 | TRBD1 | TGTGCCAGCAGTCCCTCCAGGACAGGGGATTACGAGCAGTACTTC | CASSPSRTGDYEQYF
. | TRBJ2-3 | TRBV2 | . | TGTGCCAGCAGTGATCCGGCGGTGACAGATACGCAGTATTTT | CASSDPAVTDTQYF
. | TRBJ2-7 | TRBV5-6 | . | TGTGCCAGCAGCCCAGGGGCAGGCGTCTACGAGCAGTACTTC | CASSPGAGVYEQYF
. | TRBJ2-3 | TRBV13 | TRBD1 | TGTGCCAGCAGCCTTAAGACAGGGTACACAGATACGCAGTATTTT | CASSLKTGYTDTQYF
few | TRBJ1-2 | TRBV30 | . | TGTGCCTGGCACAGGGCCTGGGGCTACACCTTC | CAWHRAWGYTF
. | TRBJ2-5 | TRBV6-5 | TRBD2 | TGTGCCAGCAGTTACGAGACTAGCGGCAAAGAGACCCAGTACTTC | CASSYETSGKETQYF
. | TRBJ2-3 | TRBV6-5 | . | TGTGCCAGCAGGGTAGAGTTCGGGGCAGATACGCAGTATTTT | CASRVEFGADTQYF